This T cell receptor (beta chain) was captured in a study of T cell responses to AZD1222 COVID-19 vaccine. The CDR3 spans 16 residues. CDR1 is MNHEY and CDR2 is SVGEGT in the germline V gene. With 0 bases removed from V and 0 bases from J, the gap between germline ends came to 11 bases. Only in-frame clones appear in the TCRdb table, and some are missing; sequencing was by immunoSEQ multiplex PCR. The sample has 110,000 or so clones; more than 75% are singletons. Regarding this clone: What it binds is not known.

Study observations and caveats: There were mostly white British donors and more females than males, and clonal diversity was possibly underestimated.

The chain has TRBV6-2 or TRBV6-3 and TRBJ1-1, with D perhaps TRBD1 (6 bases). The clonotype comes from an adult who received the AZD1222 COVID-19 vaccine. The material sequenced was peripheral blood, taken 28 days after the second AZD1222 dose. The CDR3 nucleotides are TGTGCCAGCAGTTACTCCGGGACACCTATGAACACTGAAGCTTTCTTT. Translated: CASSYSGTPMNTEAFF.